A single sample is the source of the 9 T cell receptor beta chains below, sequenced in a study of OX40 agonist ivuxolimab in advanced cancers. Clones were read by immunoSEQ multiplex PCR, and TCRdb kept only the in-frame ones, dropping some. The sample includes around 50,000 clones, approximately 90% of them seen just once. Sequences were derived from CD4+ or CD8+ T cells sorted from blood, sampled in a trial of the OX40 agonist ivuxolimab. The receptors here all came from an adult with an advanced solid tumor such as melanoma, head and neck, liver or kidney cancer.

V is TRBV5-8 and J is TRBJ2-7; no reliable D call. The CDR3 consists of 12 residues. V lost 2 bases, J lost 6 bases, and 9 bases lay in between. Germline CDR1 is SGHTS and CDR2 is YDEGEE. This CDR3 reads CASSFFTAEQYF. The CDR3 region has the DNA TGTGCCAGCAGCTTTTTCACAGCCGAGCAGTACTTC.

This clone was seen once. J is TRBJ1-2 and V is TRBV19, with D hard to call. This CDR3 contains 12 residues. Trimming removed 7 bases at V and 7 bases at J, with 13 bases between. Germline V lookup: CDR1 LNHDA, CDR2 SQIVND (reference sequence). The CDR3 DNA follows: TGTGCCAGTACTGGTGGGTCAACTGGCTACACCTTC. It translates to CASTGGSTGYTF.

V and J are TRBV13 and TRBJ2-5, with unresolved D. CDR1 is PRHDT, CDR2 FYEKMQ, per germline (reference sequence). The V gene lost 5 bases and the J gene lost 0 bases, with 4 bases spanning the gap. The CDR3 runs to 12 residues. The CDR3 here is CASSQYQETQYF. The CDR3 bases are TGTGCCAGCAGCCAGTACCAAGAGACCCAGTACTTC.

The gene calls are TRBV4-3 and TRBJ1-4; D gene ambiguous. Looked up from germline, CDR1 is LGHNA and CDR2 is YSLEER. This CDR3 has 18 amino acids. V was pared by 0 bases and J by 7 bases, with 21 bases between. The CDR3 DNA reads as TGCGCCAGCAGCCAAGATCGAATGGTCCAACCCTGGGGTGAAAAACTGTTTTTT. It codes for CASSQDRMVQPWGEKLFF.

The sample holds one count of this clone. This rearrangement joins TRBV7-9 to TRBJ2-2, with 7 bases lining up with TRBD1. This CDR3 is built from 16 residues. With 5 bases clipped from V and 4 bases from J, the junction kept 10 bases outside the gene matches. Germline-derived CDR1 and CDR2 are SEHNR and FQNEAQ (reference sequence). The CDR3 DNA reads TGTGCCAGCAGCGCCCGAGGACAGGCCGGCACCGGGGAGCTGTTTTTT. As protein: CASSARGQAGTGELFF.

This chain links TRBV11-2 with TRBJ2-7, with D possibly matching TRBD1 (6 bases). The germline gives CDR1 SGHAT, CDR2 FQNNGV. V lost 5 bases to trimming and J lost 7 bases, with 18 bases between them. The CDR3 runs to 14 residues. The CDR3 here is CASSPVGGSGEQYF. In DNA, the CDR3 is TGTGCCAGCAGCCCCGTTGGGGGCTCGGGGGAGCAGTACTTC.

The gene calls are TRBV7-6 and TRBJ1-3, with D uncertain. Trimming cost V 3 bases and J 7 bases, with 7 bases left between them. From germline, CDR1 is SGHVS and CDR2 FNYEAQ. The CDR3 consists of 12 residues. The CDR3 spells CASSFPGNTIYF. For the CDR3, the DNA is TGTGCCAGCAGCTTTCCGGGCAACACCATATATTTT.

The chain is built from TRBV19 and TRBJ2-7; D remains ambiguous. Trimming left V 3 bases short and J 2 bases short, with 14 bases between. The CDR3 loop spans 15 amino acids. The V gene's germline CDR1 is LNHDA and CDR2 SQIVND (reference sequence). The CDR3 region has the DNA TGTGCCAGTAGTATGACAATCTCGCCTACCTACGAGCAGTACTTC. It encodes CASSMTISPTYEQYF.

DNA for the CDR3: TGTGCCAGCAGTTACTCGCGGGGGGGAGGCTACACCTTC. Its translation is CASSYSRGGGYTF. V and J are TRBV6-5 and TRBJ1-2, with a possible D match to TRBD1 (5 bases). Trimming shortened V by 0 bases and J by 8 bases, and 10 bases separated the two germline ends. The germline V gene has CDR1 MNHEY and CDR2 SVGAGI. This CDR3 spans 13 amino acids.